This TCR beta chain stems from a study of CD8 T cells in Susac syndrome. CDR1 and CDR2 (germline): DFQATT, SNEGSKA (reference sequence). The CDR3 is 17 residues long. The V end lost 3 bases, the J end lost 0 bases, and 18 bases lay between the germline ends. cDNA came from roughly 0.53 to 1 ug RNA primed by random hexamers. TCRdb passed the immunoSEQ multiplex PCR reads through MiXCR, listing each CDR3 protein once. The sample includes some 110,000 distinct CDR3 sequences, 96% of them seen just once. The chain joins TRBV20-1 to TRBJ1-3; D may be TRBD1 (5 bases). The TCR sequence derives from a human donor with Susac syndrome. The sequencing input was CD4+ T cells from PBMCs. The CDR3 nucleotides are TGCAGTGCTAGTGTTCTTGGGGACGGGAACTCTGGAAACACCATATATTTT. It translates to CSASVLGDGNSGNTIYF.